The 19 T cell receptor beta chains below come from one sample, sequenced in a study of PD-L1 blockade in urothelial cancer. Time point meaning: pretreatment peripheral blood. TCRdb keeps only in-frame clones here, not all; method: immunoSEQ multiplex PCR. There are roughly 100,000 clones in the sample; 89% occur only once, and about 0.89% lies in the top ten. Specimen: PBMCs, collected around atezolizumab (anti-PD-L1) treatment. The receptor source for this set is an elderly woman with urothelial cancer.

The V gene is TRBV27, the J gene TRBJ1-1; a possible D gene is TRBD1 (6 bases). The germline V gene encodes CDR1 MNHEY and CDR2 SMNVEV (reference sequence). This CDR3 is 14 amino acids long. With 1 base removed from V and 2 bases from J, the gap between germline ends came to 8 bases. The CDR3 DNA reads as TGTGCCAGCAGTTTATGGGGACAAAACACTGAAGCTTTCTTT. This sequence encodes CASSLWGQNTEAFF.

CDR3 sequence reads: CASSVTSAAGELFF. CDR3 nucleotides: TGTGCCAGCAGCGTGACTAGCGCCGCCGGGGAGCTGTTTTTT. The V gene is TRBV9, the J gene TRBJ2-2; 8 positions agree with TRBD2. Germline CDR1 is SGDLS and CDR2 is YYNGEE. The ends lost 2 bases at V and 6 bases at J; junction bases unmatched: 3. The CDR3 runs to 14 residues.

The CDR3: CASSVGGTGTGNTIYF. The CDR3, as DNA: TGTGCCAGCAGCGTAGGGGGGACAGGGACCGGAAACACCATATATTTT. This chain joins TRBV9 and TRBJ1-3; 9 bases fit TRBD1. V gave up 0 bases and J gave up 4 bases; unmatched junction bases: 5. Germline-derived CDR1 and CDR2 are SGDLS and YYNGEE. The CDR3 length is 16 residues.

This CDR3 reads CASSSTGRSGNTIYF. The CDR3 coding sequence is TGCGCCAGCAGCTCGACAGGGAGGTCTGGAAACACCATATATTTT. The gene calls are TRBV5-1 and TRBJ1-3; TRBD1 aligns across 7 bases. Germline V gene data show CDR1 as SGHRS and CDR2 as YFSETQ. The J segment lost 1 base and the V segment lost 3 bases, leaving 4 bases of the junction unmatched. The CDR3 runs to 15 residues.

This clone has a single count. The V gene is TRBV27, the J gene TRBJ2-1; 8 bases line up with TRBD2. Trimming removed 6 bases from V and 7 bases from J; junction bases left unmatched: 11. In germline, CDR1 is MNHEY, CDR2 SMNVEV (reference sequence). The CDR3 covers 15 residues. The CDR3, as DNA: TGTGCCAGCAGCGTCTCTTGGCGGGAGGAGAATGAGCAGTTCTTC. Translating it yields CASSVSWREENEQFF.

The gene calls are TRBV10-1 and TRBJ1-1, with D possibly matching TRBD1 (6 bases). This CDR3 comprises 13 residues. The V end lost 5 bases, the J end lost 1 base, and 8 bases lay between the germline ends. Germline CDR1 WNHNN, CDR2 SYGVQD (reference sequence). The CDR3 sequence: CASSRTENTEAFF. The DNA for the CDR3 is TGCGCCAGCAGTAGGACAGAGAACACTGAAGCTTTCTTT.

The V call is TRBV28, the J call TRBJ2-7; 7 bases align to TRBD1. From germline, CDR1 is MDHEN and CDR2 SYDVKM. V lost 6 bases, J lost 0 bases, and 2 bases stayed unmatched. This CDR3 is built from 13 residues. CDR3 nucleotide sequence: TGTGCCAGCAGGCCAGGGGGCTCCTACGAGCAGTACTTC. Protein: CASRPGGSYEQYF.

This chain joins TRBV10-3 and TRBJ2-1, with a possible D match to TRBD2 (5 bases). Germline V gene sequence: CDR1 ENHRY, CDR2 SYGVKD. V lost 2 bases to trimming and J lost 14 bases, with 16 bases between them. The CDR3 sequence is 13 residues long. CDR3 sequence reads: CAISETQRGWKFF. The CDR3 DNA reads as TGTGCCATCAGTGAGACTCAACGGGGATGGAAGTTCTTC.

The CDR3 nucleotides read TGTGCCACCAGCAGAGACGTCTACGAGCAGTACTTC. It codes for CATSRDVYEQYF. The gene calls are TRBV15 and TRBJ2-7; the D is unclear. Germline CDR1 and CDR2: LNHNV and YYDKDF (reference sequence). The V end lost 0 bases, the J end lost 3 bases, and 3 bases lay between the germline ends. The CDR3 loop spans 12 amino acids. Filled out from reference TRBV15 and TRBJ2-7, the complete variable domain reads DAMVIQNPRYQVTQFGKPVTLSCSQTLNHNVMYWYQQKSSQAPKLLFHYYDKDFNNEADTPDNFQSRRPNTSFCFLDIRSPGLGDTAMYLCATSRDVYEQYFGPGTRLTVT.

This sequence joins TRBV5-4 and TRBJ1-2; maybe TRBD1 (5 bases). The germline V gene has CDR1 SGHNT and CDR2 YYREEE (reference sequence). V gave up 4 bases and J gave up 5 bases, with 12 bases separating them. The CDR3 is 13 amino acids. CDR3 protein: CASSDQGGYGYTF. CDR3 bases: TGTGCCAGCAGCGACCAGGGAGGGTATGGCTACACCTTC.

The chain has TRBV18 and TRBJ2-7; maybe TRBD1 (6 bases). This CDR3 has 13 residues. Looked up from germline, CDR1 is KGHSH and CDR2 is LQKENI. Trimming removed 3 bases at V and 7 bases at J, with 13 bases between. As DNA, the CDR3 is TGTGCCAGCTCACCTACAGGGATCCGAGAGCAGTACTTC. Translating it yields CASSPTGIREQYF.

V gene TRBV7-8 combines with J gene TRBJ1-3; 7 positions match TRBD1. This CDR3 comprises 15 residues. V was clipped by 3 bases and J by 4 bases; unmatched bases: 6. Germline V gene sequence: CDR1 SGHVS, CDR2 FQNEAQ. The CDR3 protein is CASSFSDRTGNTIYF. The CDR3 DNA sequence: TGTGCCAGCAGCTTCTCGGACAGGACCGGAAACACCATATATTTT.

This chain connects TRBV5-1 to TRBJ2-1; 9 bases line up with TRBD1. The CDR3 contains 16 residues. Trimming took 4 bases from V and 4 from J; bases not matched to a gene: 9. Germline assignment: CDR1 SGHRS and CDR2 YFSETQ. CDR3 nucleotide sequence: TGCGCCAGCAGCCCAGGGACAGGGCTGGGATACAATGAGCAGTTCTTC. It specifies CASSPGTGLGYNEQFF.

The genes are TRBV27 and TRBJ2-7, with 7 bases identical to TRBD1. In germline, CDR1 is MNHEY, CDR2 SMNVEV (reference sequence). The CDR3 covers 14 residues. After removal of 3 bases from V and 2 bases from J, the junction contained 4 bases not matched to a gene. The CDR3 loop reads CASSLRGRPYEQYF. The DNA of the CDR3 is TGTGCCAGCAGTTTGAGGGGGCGCCCCTACGAGCAGTACTTC.

This chain connects TRBV9 to TRBJ1-3; 7 positions match TRBD1. The CDR3 spans 18 residues. Germline V gene data show CDR1 as SGDLS and CDR2 as YYNGEE. V shed 4 bases and J 4 bases; nucleotides not matched to a gene: 17. The CDR3 is CASSPQGGSPGGGNTIYF. For the CDR3, the DNA is TGTGCCAGCAGCCCTCAAGGAGGGAGTCCAGGGGGAGGAAACACCATATATTTT. Using reference TRBV9 and TRBJ1-3 for the parts outside the CDR3, the full variable domain is DSGVTQTPKHLITATGQRVTLRCSPRSGDLSVYWYQQSLDQGLQFLIQYYNGEERAKGNILERFSAQQFPDLHSELNLSSLELGDSALYFCASSPQGGSPGGGNTIYFGEGSWLTVV.

The chain uses TRBV7-9 and TRBJ2-6, with 7 positions matching TRBD1. This CDR3 spans 16 amino acids. The germline gives CDR1 SEHNR, CDR2 FQNEAQ (reference sequence). J gave up 2 bases and V 7 bases, and 8 bases lay outside the gene matches. The CDR3 loop is CASTFSQGAGANVLTF. As DNA, the CDR3 is TGTGCCAGCACCTTTTCCCAGGGGGCTGGGGCCAACGTCCTGACTTTC.

V is TRBV6-1 and J is TRBJ1-1; TRBD1 might be the D (5 bases). Trimming left V 7 bases short and J 4 bases short, with 16 bases between. Germline CDR1 is MNHNS and CDR2 is SASEGT. CDR3 size: 14 residues. The DNA for the CDR3 is TGTGCCAGCAACTTAGGGGCCACCTCCACTGAAGCTTTCTTT. It translates to CASNLGATSTEAFF.

The chain has TRBV21-1 and TRBJ2-3; the table's D call, TRBD2, has no DNA check behind it. TRBV21-1 is noted as a pseudogene. The CDR3 consists of 12 residues. CDR3: CISGTITDTQYF. CDR3 in DNA: TGTATTAGCGGGACGATCACAGATACGCAGTATTTT.

The chain joins TRBV5-1 to TRBJ1-3; 7 nucleotides align to TRBD1. Germline CDR1 SGHRS, CDR2 YFSETQ. J gave up 2 bases and V 4 bases, and 9 bases lay outside the gene matches. The CDR3 is 16 amino acids. CDR3 nucleotide sequence: TGCGCCAGCAGCCTCGCCGACAGGGATCCTGGAAACACCATATATTTT. It encodes CASSLADRDPGNTIYF.